This record concerns one T cell receptor (beta chain) sequence. The source of the sample is a study of blood T cell repertoires in COVID-19. The CDR3 runs 15 residues. V was trimmed by 4 bases and J by 1 base, leaving 14 bases between them. The germline gives CDR1 SGHRS, CDR2 YFSETQ. The table came from immunoSEQ multiplex PCR; TCRdb's copy has only in-frame clones and leaves some out. The data show 200,000 to 250,000 clones, about 83% seen once. The chain combines TRBV5-1 with TRBJ1-1; D gene uncertain. The material sequenced was peripheral blood. The source is a woman under 40 with COVID-19, enrolled during active disease. CDR3 bases: TGCGCCAGCAGCGACCAAACTACTCCGAACACTGAAGCTTTCTTT. It is translated as CASSDQTTPNTEAFF.